Listed below are T cell receptor beta chains from one sample, sequenced in a study of blood T cell repertoires in COVID-19. Using immunoSEQ multiplex PCR, the repertoire was profiled, and TCRdb retains in-frame clones only, with some absent. The sample lists some 150,000 clones, about 87% occurring once. The sequenced material came from peripheral blood. The source of these receptors is a woman aged 45 to 65 with acute or convalescent COVID-19. The CDR3 runs from the conserved cysteine through the conserved F or W. The D gene is left open where the match is weak. A row's size may be missing; if present it is once, few, many or a size class.

V,J,D,size,CDR3,DNA
TRBV10-3,TRBJ1-1,TRBD1,NA,CAISEGGADTEAFF,TGTGCCATCAGTGAAGGGGGCGCGGACACTGAAGCTTTCTTT
TRBV24-1,TRBJ2-5,TRBD1,NA,CATSDLEPMQNRGPETQYF,TGTGCCACCAGTGATTTGGAGCCCATGCAGAACAGGGGGCCTGAGACCCAGTACTTC
TRBV19,TRBJ2-7,TRBD2,NA,CASSIRASGSYEQYF,TGTGCCAGTAGTATCCGGGCTAGCGGGTCCTACGAGCAGTACTTC
TRBV6-4,TRBJ2-1,NA,NA,CASSDTGTPPSYNEQFF,TGTGCCAGCAGTGACACAGGGACCCCCCCCTCCTACAATGAGCAGTTCTTC
TRBV9,TRBJ2-7,NA,NA,CASSVEASDSYEQYF,TGTGCCAGCAGCGTTGAGGCTAGCGACTCCTACGAGCAGTACTTC
TRBV29-1,TRBJ2-7,NA,NA,CSVEGQGFYEQYF,TGCAGCGTTGAAGGGCAGGGATTCTACGAGCAGTACTTC
TRBV5-1,TRBJ1-1,NA,NA,CASSAPTGSGTEAFF,TGCGCCAGCAGCGCTCCCACAGGGTCGGGCACTGAAGCTTTCTTT
TRBV23-1,TRBJ1-4,NA,few,CASRSRAGLLFF,TGCGCCAGCAGATCACGGGCGGGCTTACTGTTTTTT
TRBV12-5,TRBJ2-7,TRBD2,NA,CASGLLISGGTSSYEQYF,TGTGCTAGTGGTTTGCTCATTAGCGGGGGAACTAGCTCCTACGAGCAGTACTTC
TRBV7-9,TRBJ1-3,TRBD1,once,CASSQTGGFGNTIYF,TGTGCCAGCAGCCAGACAGGGGGCTTTGGAAACACCATATATTTT
TRBV4-1,TRBJ2-3,NA,NA,CASSQDPSAGMTDTQYF,TGCGCCAGCAGCCAAGACCCCAGCGCCGGAATGACAGATACGCAGTATTTT
TRBV27,TRBJ2-7,NA,NA,CASSSWTGSYEQYF,TGTGCCAGCAGTTCGTGGACGGGATCCTACGAGCAGTACTTC
TRBV14,TRBJ2-3,TRBD2,NA,CASSRDLAGGPTDTQYF,TGTGCCAGCAGCCGAGACCTAGCGGGAGGGCCCACAGATACGCAGTATTTT
TRBV27,TRBJ1-2,TRBD1,NA,CASKRTGDNYGYTF,TGTGCCAGCAAACGGACAGGGGACAACTATGGCTACACCTTC
TRBV11-2,TRBJ2-2,TRBD2,NA,CASSLDRGWVAGDTGELFF,TGTGCCAGCAGCTTAGATCGGGGTTGGGTAGCGGGGGACACCGGGGAGCTGTTTTTT
TRBV7-8,TRBJ2-1,TRBD2,NA,CASSLKSLLAGAMNEQFF,TGTGCCAGCAGCCTGAAGTCTTTACTAGCGGGGGCGATGAATGAGCAGTTCTTC
TRBV19,TRBJ1-5,TRBD1,NA,CASSTRSDRRNQPQHF,TGTGCCAGTTCTACTAGATCGGACAGGCGCAATCAGCCCCAGCATTTT
TRBV4-2,TRBJ2-3,NA,NA,CASSPTSAVGTDTQYF,TGTGCCAGCAGCCCAACGAGCGCTGTCGGTACAGATACGCAGTATTTT
TRBV6-5,TRBJ1-1,NA,NA,CASSYRLGVMNTEAFF,TGTGCCAGCAGTTACAGGTTGGGAGTAATGAACACTGAAGCTTTCTTT
TRBV30,TRBJ2-2,NA,NA,CAWSLNTGELFF,TGTGCCTGGAGTCTAAACACCGGGGAGCTGTTTTTT
TRBV19,TRBJ1-1,NA,NA,CASSLGLLNTEAFF,TGTGCCAGTAGTTTAGGACTTCTGAACACTGAAGCTTTCTTT
TRBV12-3/TRBV12-4,TRBJ1-1,NA,NA,CASRKEGTEAFF,TGTGCCAGCAGAAAAGAGGGCACTGAAGCTTTCTTT
TRBV5-6,TRBJ1-3,NA,few,CASSLVYRAAGNTIYF,TGTGCCAGCAGCTTGGTTTACAGGGCCGCTGGAAACACCATATATTTT
TRBV28,TRBJ1-1,NA,once,CASSLPTGEAFF,TGTGCCAGCAGTTTACCGACGGGAGAAGCTTTCTTT
TRBV10-1,TRBJ2-7,NA,NA,CASRTRSGQQYF,TGCGCCAGCAGGACCCGGTCGGGTCAGCAGTACTTC
TRBV19,TRBJ1-5,NA,NA,CASSRANHQPQHF,TGTGCCAGTAGCAGGGCTAACCATCAGCCCCAGCATTTT
TRBV30,TRBJ2-7,NA,NA,CAWSTGRVNSEQYF,TGTGCCTGGAGTACCGGCAGGGTAAATTCCGAGCAGTACTTC
TRBV19,TRBJ2-1,NA,once,CASSIVPGNEQFF,TGTGCCAGTAGTATAGTTCCGGGCAATGAGCAGTTCTTC
TRBV10-3,TRBJ1-3,TRBD1,NA,CAISRTGEGNTIYF,TGTGCCATCAGTCGGACAGGGGAAGGAAACACCATATATTTT
TRBV2,TRBJ1-1,NA,few,CASSAQMNTEAFF,TGTGCCAGCAGTGCCCAGATGAACACTGAAGCTTTCTTT
TRBV2,TRBJ2-7,NA,NA,CASSWTEQYF,TGTGCCAGCAGTTGGACAGAGCAGTACTTC
TRBV24-1,TRBJ1-1,NA,NA,CATSDSSTTRHEAFF,TGTGCCACCAGTGATTCCTCCACTACTCGGCATGAAGCTTTCTTT
TRBV7-3,TRBJ1-1,TRBD1,once,CASSAGGGASEAFF,TGTGCCAGCAGCGCAGGAGGGGGCGCGTCTGAAGCTTTCTTT
TRBV4-1,TRBJ2-2,TRBD2,NA,CASSLRGLADTGELFF,TGCGCCAGCAGCCTCCGGGGACTAGCGGACACCGGGGAGCTGTTTTTT
TRBV7-6,TRBJ2-2,TRBD2,NA,CASSVQEVLAGGLSGELFF,TGTGCCAGCAGCGTACAAGAGGTCCTAGCGGGGGGTCTTTCCGGGGAGCTGTTTTTT
TRBV19,TRBJ2-7,TRBD1,NA,CASSRGQGPEQYF,TGTGCCAGTAGTAGGGGACAGGGGCCCGAGCAGTACTTC
TRBV10-3,TRBJ1-1,NA,NA,CAISDPHGGGTEAFF,TGTGCCATCAGTGACCCACACGGGGGAGGCACTGAAGCTTTCTTT
TRBV27,TRBJ2-1,NA,NA,CASRRGTYNEQFF,TGTGCCAGCAGAAGAGGGACCTACAATGAGCAGTTCTTC
TRBV11-2,TRBJ2-7,NA,NA,CASSLARDEQYF,TGTGCCAGCAGCTTAGCCAGGGACGAGCAGTACTTC
TRBV30,TRBJ1-5,NA,NA,CAWSVPTGNQPQHF,TGTGCCTGGAGTGTACCCACTGGCAATCAGCCCCAGCATTTT
TRBV7-9,TRBJ1-4,NA,NA,CASSERGQGNEKLFF,TGTGCCAGCAGCGAAAGGGGCCAGGGCAATGAAAAACTGTTTTTT
TRBV6-5,TRBJ2-5,TRBD2,NA,CASSPGLATETQYF,TGTGCCAGCAGTCCGGGACTAGCTACGGAGACCCAGTACTTC
TRBV4-2,TRBJ1-2,NA,NA,CASSSDLPGRGYGYTF,TGTGCCAGCAGCTCTGACCTTCCCGGGAGGGGCTATGGCTACACCTTC
TRBV15,TRBJ2-5,NA,NA,CATSRDEGRKTQYF,TGTGCCACCAGCAGAGACGAGGGTCGGAAGACCCAGTACTTC
TRBV15,TRBJ2-3,TRBD2,NA,CATSRLAGGPTDTQYF,TGTGCCACCAGCCGACTAGCGGGGGGGCCGACAGATACGCAGTATTTT
TRBV7-9,TRBJ1-1,NA,NA,CASSLQGLNTEAFF,TGTGCCAGCAGCCTTCAGGGGCTGAACACTGAAGCTTTCTTT